This TCR beta chain is drawn from a study of T cells after yellow fever vaccination. CDR1 SGHVS and CDR2 FQNEAQ come from the germline V gene. The CDR3 is 18 residues long. The V gene end was trimmed by 0 bases and the J gene end by 4 bases; junction bases not matched to a gene: 13. TCRdb re-called the 5' RACE reads through MiXCR, storing one row per CDR3 protein. The table has under 250,000 distinct CDR3 sequences, about 7% seen once. The input for sequencing was CD4+ T cells sorted from PBMCs, taken 15 days after the yellow fever booster vaccination. The receptor was derived from a young man who received the YFV17D yellow fever vaccine. This chain connects TRBV7-8 to TRBJ2-7; TRBD1 matches 9 bases. The CDR3 is CASSLASSKGTGSYEQYF. In nucleotides, the CDR3 is TGTGCCAGCAGCTTAGCATCCTCCAAAGGGACAGGGAGTTACGAGCAGTACTTC.